The subject of this entry is one T cell receptor beta chain. Its antigen is still unknown. Both 60 Vbeta primers and 13 Jbeta primers went into the PCR. This table comes from immunoSEQ multiplex PCR, and its TCRdb copy is limited to in-frame clones, with some not included. The data hold tens of thousands of clones, with roughly 81% observed a single time. This sample was included in a study of cytomegalovirus exposure and HLA in healthy donors. Findings and caveats of the study: Among TCR beta chains, those listed as cytomegalovirus-associated numbered about 160.

The ends lost 7 bases at V and 2 bases at J; junction bases unmatched: 5. This CDR3 region has 14 residues. The germline gives CDR1 SNHLY, CDR2 FYNNEI. Material for sequencing was PBMCs. The TCR originated in a woman between 35 and 50 years old in good health and CMV-seronegative. The rearrangement joins TRBV2 to TRBJ2-7; TRBD2 agrees at 10 bases. The CDR3 spells CASTRTSGAYEQYF. CDR3 DNA sequence: TGTGCCAGCACCCGGACTAGCGGAGCCTACGAGCAGTACTTC.